A selection of T cell receptor beta chains follows, all from one sample in a study of shared clonotypes between healthy human individuals. The assay was immunoSEQ multiplex PCR, and TCRdb's table has in-frame clones only and misses some. Of approximately 2,300,000 clones in the sample, around 93% are singletons; the top ten hold approximately 0.39%. Sequenced input: naive CD4+ T cells from PBMCs. These receptors were taken from a man aged 18 to 29 in good health. Some clones in this sample may be carry-over from other donors' samples. The CDR3 runs from the conserved cysteine through the conserved F or W. D genes are given only for firm matches. Clone size appears in some rows only: once, few, many, or a class for an expanded clone.

clone size	V gene	D gene	J gene	CDR3 protein	CDR3 DNA
few	TRBV7-9	NA	TRBJ1-1	CASSIQEGTEAFF	TGTGCCAGCAGTATTCAAGAGGGGACTGAAGCTTTCTTT
NA	TRBV29-1	TRBD1	TRBJ1-3	CSVGTVSTIYF	TGCAGCGTCGGGACAGTGAGCACCATATATTTT
few	TRBV11-2	NA	TRBJ1-5	CASSLSRAQPQHF	TGTGCCAGCAGCTTATCCAGGGCCCAGCCCCAGCATTTT
NA	TRBV2	NA	TRBJ2-3	CASRDPSSTDTQYF	TGTGCCAGCAGGGACCCCTCTAGCACAGATACGCAGTATTTT
NA	TRBV11-2	TRBD1	TRBJ2-3	CASSSLLPGQGLTDTQYF	TGTGCCAGCAGCTCGCTGCTTCCGGGACAGGGCCTCACAGATACGCAGTATTTT
NA	TRBV7-7	NA	TRBJ2-7	CASSLRAGTYEQYF	TGTGCCAGCAGCCTGAGGGCAGGAACCTACGAGCAGTACTTC
NA	TRBV6-4	TRBD2	TRBJ2-1	CASSRQSFAGGTYNEQFF	TGTGCCAGCAGCAGGCAAAGTTTCGCGGGAGGGACCTACAATGAGCAGTTCTTC
NA	TRBV11-2	TRBD1	TRBJ2-7	CASSHDRGYGEQYF	TGTGCCAGCAGCCATGACAGGGGATACGGCGAGCAGTACTTC
NA	TRBV5-1	TRBD2	TRBJ2-5	CASSLGLAEGQETQYF	TGCGCCAGCAGCTTGGGGCTAGCGGAGGGCCAAGAGACCCAGTACTTC
NA	TRBV5-8	NA	TRBJ2-5	CASSLADSVYQETQYF	TGTGCCAGCAGCTTGGCAGATAGCGTGTACCAAGAGACCCAGTACTTC
NA	TRBV19	NA	TRBJ2-2	CASQTGNTGELFF	TGTGCCAGCCAGACTGGTAACACCGGGGAGCTGTTTTTT
NA	TRBV10-3	TRBD2	TRBJ2-7	CAISGTSSYEQYF	TGTGCCATCAGCGGGACTAGTTCCTACGAGCAGTACTTC
NA	TRBV19	NA	TRBJ1-4	CASSGLSNEKLFF	TGTGCCAGTTCTGGACTGTCTAATGAAAAACTGTTTTTT
NA	TRBV30	NA	TRBJ2-6	CACSGHRSPSGANVLTF	TGTGCCTGTTCGGGACACCGGTCACCCTCTGGGGCCAACGTCCTGACTTTC
NA	TRBV28	NA	TRBJ1-1	CASSLLRGTSKGEAFF	TGTGCCAGCAGTTTATTAAGGGGAACATCAAAAGGGGAAGCTTTCTTT
NA	TRBV29-1	NA	TRBJ1-3	CSVAEVQGSGNTIYF	TGCAGCGTTGCTGAGGTGCAGGGGTCTGGAAACACCATATATTTT
NA	TRBV28	NA	TRBJ1-5	CASNRPVRKPQHF	TGTGCCAGCAATCGTCCGGTCAGGAAGCCCCAGCATTTT
NA	TRBV4-1	NA	TRBJ2-7	CASSQAGNEQYF	TGCGCCAGCAGCCAAGCCGGAAACGAGCAGTACTTC
NA	TRBV28	NA	TRBJ2-7	CASNLPLGESYF	TGTGCCAGCAACCTACCCTTAGGAGAGTCATACTTC
NA	TRBV19	NA	TRBJ2-2	CASGFPTLTGELFF	TGTGCCAGTGGGTTTCCGACGTTAACCGGGGAGCTGTTTTTT
once	TRBV15	NA	TRBJ2-3	CATSREGGREERQYF	TGTGCCACCAGCAGAGAAGGGGGACGGGAGGAGAGGCAGTATTTT
once	TRBV19	TRBD2	TRBJ2-3	CASSTNPPGGLAGYDTQYF	TGTGCCAGTAGTACAAACCCCCCTGGCGGTTTAGCGGGATACGATACGCAGTATTTT
NA	TRBV5-1	NA	TRBJ2-1	CASNYRSRSNEQFF	TGCGCCAGCAACTACAGGAGTCGAAGCAATGAGCAGTTCTTC
NA	TRBV4-1	TRBD2	TRBJ2-3	CASSQVLAGLTDTQYF	TGCGCCAGCAGCCAAGTCCTAGCGGGATTGACAGATACGCAGTATTTT
NA	TRBV25-1	NA	TRBJ2-5	CASSSGRFQETQYF	TGTGCCAGCAGCTCGGGGAGATTCCAAGAGACCCAGTACTTC
NA	TRBV5-1	TRBD1	TRBJ1-1	CASSLATGAVTEAFF	TGCGCCAGCAGCTTGGCCACAGGGGCGGTCACTGAAGCTTTCTTT
NA	TRBV2	NA	TRBJ1-1	CASRQLGGEAFF	TGTGCCAGCAGACAACTGGGGGGCGAAGCTTTCTTT
NA	TRBV7-8	NA	TRBJ2-2	CASSRGQNTGELFF	TGTGCCAGCAGCCGCGGCCAGAACACCGGGGAGCTGTTTTTT
NA	TRBV6-5	NA	TRBJ1-2	CASSRRGRDYGYTF	TGTGCCAGCAGTAGGCGGGGGCGCGACTATGGCTACACCTTC
NA	TRBV28	NA	TRBJ1-1	CASSPEWASTEAFF	TGTGCCAGCAGTCCAGAGTGGGCGTCGACTGAAGCTTTCTTT
NA	TRBV5-4	NA	TRBJ1-2	CASSSDLGHWDGYTF	TGTGCCAGCAGCTCGGACCTGGGACATTGGGATGGCTACACCTTC
NA	TRBV29-1	NA	TRBJ2-7	CSVDLGAEEQYF	TGCAGCGTTGATCTGGGGGCGGAAGAGCAGTACTTC
NA	TRBV5-6	NA	TRBJ1-5	CASSSTFAGYNQPQHF	TGTGCCAGCAGCTCCACCTTTGCGGGTTACAATCAGCCCCAGCATTTT
NA	TRBV5-1	TRBD2	TRBJ2-4	CASSGTSGVNIQYF	TGCGCCAGCAGCGGTACTAGCGGTGTAAACATTCAGTACTTC
once	TRBV5-1	TRBD1	TRBJ1-1	CASSLATTGVTEAFF	TGCGCCAGCAGCTTGGCTACTACAGGGGTCACTGAAGCTTTCTTT
NA	TRBV9	NA	TRBJ1-5	CASSGRDNQPQHF	TGTGCCAGCAGCGGACGGGACAATCAGCCCCAGCATTTT
NA	TRBV5-1	NA	TRBJ1-1	CASSFGFKNTEAFF	TGCGCCAGCAGCTTTGGATTTAAGAACACTGAAGCTTTCTTT
NA	TRBV9	NA	TRBJ1-5	CASSVVGGDQPQHF	TGTGCCAGCAGCGTGGTAGGGGGGGATCAGCCCCAGCATTTT
NA	TRBV5-1	TRBD1	TRBJ1-1	CASSRDRDNTEAFF	TGCGCCAGCAGCAGGGACAGGGATAACACTGAAGCTTTCTTT
once	TRBV5-6	TRBD2	TRBJ2-3	CASSWNSTGRAGTDTQYF	TGTGCCAGCAGCTGGAATAGCACCGGGAGGGCCGGCACAGATACGCAGTATTTT
NA	TRBV7-8	NA	TRBJ2-7	CASSFSSGSTLQYF	TGTGCCAGCAGCTTTTCTTCAGGGAGCACCCTACAGTACTTC
NA	TRBV5-1	NA	TRBJ2-3	CASSPEGTDTQYF	TGCGCCAGCTCTCCAGAGGGCACAGATACGCAGTATTTT
NA	TRBV25-1	NA	TRBJ2-1	CASTAAGGNEQFF	TGTGCCAGCACCGCCGCAGGGGGGAATGAGCAGTTCTTC
NA	TRBV28	NA	TRBJ2-5	CASSLAGAASQETQYF	TGTGCCAGCAGTTTAGCCGGGGCGGCCTCCCAAGAGACCCAGTACTTC
NA	TRBV6-1	NA	TRBJ2-7	CASTTGPAFDEQYF	TGTGCCAGCACCACGGGGCCTGCGTTTGACGAGCAGTACTTC
NA	TRBV19	TRBD2	TRBJ2-5	CASSTVLAGEETQYF	TGTGCCAGTAGTACGGTACTAGCGGGAGAAGAGACCCAGTACTTC
once	TRBV7-6	TRBD1	TRBJ1-3	CASSLMSGGAGNTIYF	TGTGCCAGCAGCTTAATGTCAGGGGGCGCAGGAAACACCATATATTTT
NA	TRBV18	NA	TRBJ2-7	CASSRGTTTEGSYEQYF	TGTGCCAGCTCTCGAGGGACCACAACTGAGGGCTCCTACGAGCAGTACTTC
NA	TRBV7-2	NA	TRBJ1-2	CASSLSSVGGYTF	TGTGCCAGCAGCTTGTCGTCTGTAGGTGGCTACACCTTC
NA	TRBV2	NA	TRBJ1-3	CASSDWGVLPGNTIYF	TGTGCCAGCAGTGATTGGGGGGTTCTGCCGGGAAACACCATATATTTT
NA	TRBV28	NA	TRBJ1-2	CASGGANYGYTF	TGTGCCAGCGGAGGGGCGAACTATGGCTACACCTTC
NA	TRBV29-1	NA	TRBJ2-3	CSLTPGLHTDTQYF	TGCAGCCTCACCCCGGGCCTCCACACAGATACGCAGTATTTT
NA	TRBV27	NA	TRBJ2-7	CASSQVRDLNPYEQYF	TGTGCCAGCAGTCAGGTCCGGGACCTTAATCCCTACGAGCAGTACTTC
NA	TRBV4-3	TRBD1	TRBJ2-1	CASSRLTGTGNNEQFF	TGCGCCAGCAGCCGTCTGACCGGGACAGGAAACAATGAGCAGTTCTTC
NA	TRBV19	NA	TRBJ1-1	CASSIREGVGAFF	TGTGCCAGTAGTATCCGTGAAGGTGTTGGAGCTTTCTTT
NA	TRBV28	TRBD1	TRBJ1-2	CASSWGQGVLGYTF	TGTGCCAGCAGTTGGGGACAGGGCGTCCTAGGCTACACCTTC
NA	TRBV28	TRBD1	TRBJ1-3	CASTGTAGNTIYF	TGTGCCAGCACCGGGACAGCTGGAAACACCATATATTTT
NA	TRBV6-6	TRBD1	TRBJ2-7	CASSRDRDNYEQYF	TGTGCCAGCAGCCGGGACAGGGACAACTACGAGCAGTACTTC
NA	TRBV25-1	TRBD2	TRBJ2-3	CASSPRRTSADTQYF	TGTGCCAGCAGTCCCCGAAGGACTAGCGCAGATACGCAGTATTTT